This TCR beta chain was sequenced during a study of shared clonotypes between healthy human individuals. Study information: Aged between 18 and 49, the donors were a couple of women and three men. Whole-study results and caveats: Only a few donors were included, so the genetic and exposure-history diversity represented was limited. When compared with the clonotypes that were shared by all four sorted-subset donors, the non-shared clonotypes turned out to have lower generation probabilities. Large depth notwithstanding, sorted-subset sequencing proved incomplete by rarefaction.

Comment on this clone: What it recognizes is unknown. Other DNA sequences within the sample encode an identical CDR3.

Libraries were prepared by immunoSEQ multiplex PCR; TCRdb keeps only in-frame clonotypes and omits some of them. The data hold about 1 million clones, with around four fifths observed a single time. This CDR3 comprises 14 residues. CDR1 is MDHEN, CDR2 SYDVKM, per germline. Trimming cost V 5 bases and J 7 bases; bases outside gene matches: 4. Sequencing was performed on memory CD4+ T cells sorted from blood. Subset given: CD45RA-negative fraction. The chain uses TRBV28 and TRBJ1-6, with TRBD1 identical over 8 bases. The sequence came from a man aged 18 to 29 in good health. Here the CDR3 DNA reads TGTGCCAGCAGTCCCGGACAGGGAAATTCACCCCTCCACTTT. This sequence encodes CASSPGQGNSPLHF.